One and the same sample provided the 14 T cell receptor beta chains below, sequenced in a study of cytomegalovirus exposure and HLA in healthy donors. This PCR relied on a set of 60 Vbeta primers and 13 Jbeta primers. This table comes from immunoSEQ multiplex PCR, and its TCRdb copy is limited to in-frame clones, with some not included. The sample lists approximately 100,000 clones; around two thirds were seen once. Sequencing was carried out using PBMCs. The receptors derive from a woman between 45 and 60 years old in good health and CMV-seronegative.

J is TRBJ2-7 and V is TRBV6-5; D might be TRBD1 (6 bases). V lost 0 bases, J lost 4 bases, and 10 bases lay in between. Germline V lookup: CDR1 MNHEY, CDR2 SVGAGI. This CDR3 has 14 residues. CDR3 residues: CASSYSGTSYEQYF. DNA of the CDR3: TGTGCCAGCAGTTACTCCGGGACATCATACGAGCAGTACTTC.

The rearrangement joins TRBV28 to TRBJ1-6; 10 bases are shared with TRBD1. Trimming cost V 6 bases and J 8 bases; bases outside gene matches: 1. Germline V gene sequence: CDR1 MDHEN, CDR2 SYDVKM. CDR3 length equals 13 residues. CDR3 residues: CASRGQGDSPLHF. CDR3 DNA: TGTGCCAGCAGAGGACAGGGGGATTCACCCCTCCACTTT.

J is TRBJ2-1 and V is TRBV7-3; D might be TRBD2 (6 bases). Germline V gene data show CDR1 as SGHTA and CDR2 as FQGTGA. The CDR3 has 16 residues. V was pared by 3 bases and J by 4 bases, with 16 bases between. This CDR3 reads CASSFGGRTRYNEQFF. Written as DNA, the CDR3 is TGTGCCAGCAGCTTCGGGGGAAGGACCCGATACAATGAGCAGTTCTTC.

The chain has TRBV19 and TRBJ1-6; 7 bases are shared with TRBD1. The V gene end was trimmed by 6 bases and the J gene end by 10 bases; junction bases not matched to a gene: 12. The germline V gene has CDR1 LNHDA and CDR2 SQIVND (reference sequence). This CDR3 has 15 residues. CDR3 loop: CASRTKNRGGSPLHF. In DNA form, the CDR3 reads TGTGCCAGTAGGACGAAGAACAGGGGCGGATCACCCCTCCACTTT.

The V gene is TRBV7-9, the J gene TRBJ2-7; no definite D call. This CDR3 is built from 12 residues. Germline V lookup: CDR1 SEHNR, CDR2 FQNEAQ (reference sequence). The V and J ends lost 4 bases and 5 bases respectively, with 9 bases between them. CDR3 region: CASSSLRNEQYF. DNA of the CDR3: TGTGCCAGCAGCTCCCTCAGGAACGAGCAGTACTTC.

In this sample, this clone turned up a few times. The chain combines TRBV4-1 with TRBJ1-1; 10 bases line up with TRBD1. The CDR3 consists of 16 residues. CDR1 and CDR2 from the germline V gene are MGHRA and YSYEKL. V was pared by 1 base and J by 0 bases, with 2 bases of the junction left unmatched. CDR3 residues: CASSQGQGALNTEAFF. CDR3 bases: TGCGCCAGCAGCCAAGGACAGGGGGCCTTGAACACTGAAGCTTTCTTT.

The rearrangement uses TRBV27 and TRBJ1-5; 7 nucleotides match TRBD1. This CDR3 is built from 12 residues. Germline CDR1 is MNHEY and CDR2 is SMNVEV (reference sequence). After removal of 8 bases from V and 4 bases from J, the junction contained 2 bases not matched to a gene. The CDR3 DNA sequence: TGTGCCAGCCCGGACAGGAATCAGCCCCAGCATTTT. It encodes CASPDRNQPQHF.

This clone was seen a few times. The CDR3 loop is CASSQNLLANPGETQYF. In DNA, the CDR3 is TGCGCCAGCAGCCAAAACTTACTAGCGAATCCAGGGGAGACCCAGTACTTC. The chain carries TRBV4-1 and TRBJ2-5; 7 nucleotides align to TRBD2. V dropped 2 bases and J dropped 5; count of bases not matched to a gene: 14. The CDR3 is 17 amino acids. CDR1 is MGHRA and CDR2 is YSYEKL in the germline V gene.

This sequence joins TRBV9 and TRBJ2-1; possibly TRBD1 for D (5 bases). This CDR3 has 16 amino acids. V was cut by 2 bases and J by 4 bases, with 16 bases left in between. Germline CDR1 reads SGDLS; CDR2 reads YYNGEE. Written as DNA, the CDR3 is TGTGCCAGCAGCGTGGGGCAGACGGAAATATACAATGAGCAGTTCTTC. Amino acid sequence: CASSVGQTEIYNEQFF.

This clone turned up a few times. This sequence joins TRBV10-3 and TRBJ2-1; TRBD2 matches 10 bases. After removal of 6 bases from V and 5 bases from J, the junction contained 7 bases not matched to a gene. From germline, CDR1 is ENHRY and CDR2 SYGVKD. The CDR3 has 15 amino acids. CDR3 in amino acids: CAISLKRGGDNEQFF. CDR3 in DNA: TGTGCCATCAGCCTTAAGCGGGGGGGAGACAATGAGCAGTTCTTC.

This chain uses TRBV19 with TRBJ1-5; D uncertain. V lost 0 bases and J 3 bases, leaving 6 bases between the germline ends. The CDR3 covers 14 residues. Germline V CDR1 and CDR2: LNHDA, SQIVND (reference sequence). Here the CDR3 DNA reads TGTGCCAGTAGTATAGACAGGATCAATCAGCCCCAGCATTTT. Encoded protein: CASSIDRINQPQHF. Complete variable domain (other parts from reference TRBV19 and TRBJ1-5): DGGITQSPKYLFRKEGQNVTLSCEQNLNHDAMYWYRQDPGQGLRLIYYSQIVNDFQKGDIAEGYSVSREKKESFPLTVTSAQKNPTAFYLCASSIDRINQPQHFGDGTRLSIL.

V is TRBV11-2 and J is TRBJ1-3; perhaps TRBD1 as D (5 bases). Between the trimmed V and J ends, which lost 5 bases and 2 bases, there was a span of 13 bases. Per germline, CDR1 SGHAT and CDR2 FQNNGV. This CDR3 region has 15 residues. The CDR3 loop is CASSQDSSAGNTIYF. The CDR3 nucleotides read TGTGCCAGCAGCCAAGACAGTTCCGCTGGAAACACCATATATTTT. Based on the CDR3 plus reference TRBV11-2 and TRBJ1-3, the full variable domain is EAGVAQSPRYKIIEKRQSVAFWCNPISGHATLYWYQQILGQGPKLLIQFQNNGVVDDSQLPKDRFSAERLKGVDSTLKIQPAKLEDSAVYLCASSQDSSAGNTIYFGEGSWLTVV.

The CDR3 sequence is CASLAYNEQFF. The DNA of the CDR3 is TGTGCCAGCCTAGCGTACAATGAGCAGTTCTTC. The chain is built from TRBV21-1 and TRBJ2-1; the table gives TRBD2 as D, unverified against the DNA. TRBV21-1 is marked as a pseudogene. This CDR3 spans 11 amino acids.

The genes are TRBV5-1 and TRBJ2-5, with D possibly being TRBD1 (5 bases). The DNA end lines up better with TRBJ2-7; the J call may be wrong. Germline V gene data show CDR1 as SGHRS and CDR2 as YFSETQ. This CDR3 region has 16 residues. CDR3 region: CASSLYTGRSQSEQYF. The CDR3 DNA reads as TGCGCCAGCAGCTTGTATACAGGTAGGTCTCAATCCGAGCAGTACTTC.